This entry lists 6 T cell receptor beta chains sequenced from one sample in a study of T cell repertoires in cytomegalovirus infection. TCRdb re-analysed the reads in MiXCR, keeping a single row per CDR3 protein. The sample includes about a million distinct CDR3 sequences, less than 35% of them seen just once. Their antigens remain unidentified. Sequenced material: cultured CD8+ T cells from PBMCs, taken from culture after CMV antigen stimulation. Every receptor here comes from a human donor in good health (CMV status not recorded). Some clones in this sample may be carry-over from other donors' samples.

The CDR3 sequence: CASSFGRGFYNEQFF. The CDR3 nucleotides read TGTGCCAGCAGTTTCGGCAGGGGATTCTACAATGAGCAGTTCTTC. The chain carries TRBV5-4 and TRBJ2-1, with a possible D match to TRBD1 (6 bases). Trimming took 5 bases from V and 3 from J, leaving 15 bases between them. This CDR3 comprises 15 residues. CDR1 SGHNT and CDR2 YYREEE come from the germline V gene (reference sequence).

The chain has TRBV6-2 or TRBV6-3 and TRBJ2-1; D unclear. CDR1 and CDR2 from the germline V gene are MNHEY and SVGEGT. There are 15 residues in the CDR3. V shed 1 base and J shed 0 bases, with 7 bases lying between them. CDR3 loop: CASSYFRSSYNEQFF. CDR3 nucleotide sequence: TGTGCCAGCAGTTACTTCAGGAGCTCCTACAATGAGCAGTTCTTC.

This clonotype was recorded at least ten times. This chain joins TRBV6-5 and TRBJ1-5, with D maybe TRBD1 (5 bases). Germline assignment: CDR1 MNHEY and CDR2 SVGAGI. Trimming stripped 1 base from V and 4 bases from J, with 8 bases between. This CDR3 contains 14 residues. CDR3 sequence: CASSYFRGNQPQHF. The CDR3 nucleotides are TGTGCCAGCAGTTACTTTCGGGGGAATCAGCCCCAGCATTTT.

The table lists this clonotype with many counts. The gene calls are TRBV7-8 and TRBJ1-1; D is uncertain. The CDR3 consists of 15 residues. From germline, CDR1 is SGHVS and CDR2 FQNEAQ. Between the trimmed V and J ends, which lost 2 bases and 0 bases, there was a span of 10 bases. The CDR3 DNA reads TGTGCCAGCAGCTTATTGGGCAGCATGAACACTGAAGCTTTCTTT. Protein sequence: CASSLLGSMNTEAFF.

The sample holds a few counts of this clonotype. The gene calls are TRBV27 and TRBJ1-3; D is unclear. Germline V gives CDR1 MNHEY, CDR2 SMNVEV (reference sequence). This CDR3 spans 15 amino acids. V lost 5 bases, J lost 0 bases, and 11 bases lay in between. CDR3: CASSPGSHSGNTIYF. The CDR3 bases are TGTGCCAGCAGTCCCGGTAGTCACTCTGGAAACACCATATATTTT.

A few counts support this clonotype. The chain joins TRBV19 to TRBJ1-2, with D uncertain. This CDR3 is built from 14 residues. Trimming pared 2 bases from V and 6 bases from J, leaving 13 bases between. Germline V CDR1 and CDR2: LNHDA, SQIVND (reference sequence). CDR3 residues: CASSIFGRIDGYTF. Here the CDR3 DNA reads TGTGCCAGTAGTATATTTGGGCGCATTGATGGCTACACCTTC.